The 29 T cell receptor beta chains reported below all come from one sample, sequenced in a study of blood T cell repertoires in COVID-19. TCRdb keeps only in-frame clones here, not all; method: immunoSEQ multiplex PCR. The data show 160,000 or so clones, with around 91% seen just once and more than 14% held by the top ten. The specimen was peripheral blood. The receptors shown here come from a woman aged 40 to 55 with acute or convalescent COVID-19.

This rearrangement joins TRBV2 to TRBJ1-6, with 7 bases that match TRBD1. In germline, CDR1 is SNHLY, CDR2 FYNNEI. The ends lost 10 bases at V and 10 bases at J; junction bases unmatched: 7. This CDR3 contains 12 residues. The CDR3 coding sequence is TGTGCCACACGAGACAGGGCATCACCCCTCCACTTT. This sequence encodes CATRDRASPLHF. Combining the CDR3 with reference TRBV2 and TRBJ1-6 gives the whole variable domain EPEVTQTPSHQVTQMGQEVILRCVPISNHLYFYWYRQILGQKVEFLVSFYNNEISEKSEIFDDQFSVERPDGSNFTLKIRSTKLEDSAMYFCATRDRASPLHFGNGTRLTVT.

This clone was picked up one time. The chain uses TRBV5-4 and TRBJ2-3; 15 nucleotides match TRBD2. Unmatched junction bases numbered 8, after V lost 4 bases and J lost 2 bases. The CDR3 contains 18 residues. The germline CDR1 and CDR2 sequences are SGHNT and YYREEE (reference sequence). CDR3 loop: CASSPGLAGGTITDTQYF. As DNA, the CDR3 is TGTGCCAGCAGCCCGGGACTAGCGGGAGGCACAATCACAGATACGCAGTATTTT.

This clone was counted between two and nine times. The chain recombines TRBV19 with TRBJ2-7, with D possibly TRBD1 on 6 matching bases. Germline CDR1 reads LNHDA; CDR2 reads SQIVND (reference sequence). The length of the CDR3 is 13 residues. V lost 6 bases to trimming and J lost 6 bases, with 15 bases between them. The CDR3 region is CASSGQQVGEQYF. CDR3 nucleotides: TGTGCCAGTAGCGGACAGCAAGTGGGCGAGCAGTACTTC. Combining the CDR3 with reference TRBV19 and TRBJ2-7 gives the whole variable domain DGGITQSPKYLFRKEGQNVTLSCEQNLNHDAMYWYRQDPGQGLRLIYYSQIVNDFQKGDIAEGYSVSREKKESFPLTVTSAQKNPTAFYLCASSGQQVGEQYFGPGTRLTVT.

V and J are TRBV4-2 and TRBJ2-5, with TRBD2 matching over 8 bases. With V trimmed by 0 bases and J by 5 bases, 11 bases remained unmatched. The germline CDR1 and CDR2 sequences are LGHNA and YNFKEQ. The CDR3 covers 17 residues. CDR3 in amino acids: CASSQDFPGGGLETQYF. CDR3 nucleotide sequence: TGTGCCAGCAGCCAAGATTTCCCCGGGGGGGGCCTCGAGACCCAGTACTTC.

The chain joins TRBV6-4 to TRBJ2-2; a possible D gene is TRBD2 (5 bases). Trimming shortened V by 6 bases and J by 1 base, and 12 bases separated the two germline ends. Germline values: CDR1 MRHNA, CDR2 SNTAGT. The CDR3 spans 15 residues. The CDR3 region has the DNA TGTGCCAGCAGCCGCGGAGGCTTGAACACCGGGGAGCTGTTTTTT. The encoded protein is CASSRGGLNTGELFF.

The chain recombines TRBV3-1 (or the pseudogene TRBV3-2) with TRBJ2-1, with TRBD2 identical over 8 bases. CDR3 length: 15 amino acids. Germline CDR1 is LGHDT and CDR2 is YNNKEL (reference sequence). The V and J ends lost 5 bases and 0 bases, in that order; junction bases with no gene match: 3. The CDR3 nucleotides read TGTGCCAGCAGCTCGGGGGGGATCTCCTACAATGAGCAGTTCTTC. Translating it yields CASSSGGISYNEQFF.

The gene calls are TRBV19 and TRBJ2-3; perhaps TRBD1 as D (5 bases). Trimming stripped 1 base from V and 3 bases from J, with 14 bases between. The CDR3 has 16 residues. CDR1 and CDR2 (germline): LNHDA, SQIVND (reference sequence). The CDR3: CASSIGQDTATDTQYF. DNA of the CDR3: TGTGCCAGTAGTATAGGGCAGGACACGGCTACAGATACGCAGTATTTT.

The chain has TRBV9 and TRBJ2-3; D is unresolved. The CDR3 sequence is 13 residues long. Trimming shortened V by 4 bases and J by 4 bases, and 10 bases separated the two germline ends. Germline V lookup: CDR1 SGDLS, CDR2 YYNGEE. CDR3 nucleotide sequence: TGTGCCAGCAGCCCTACAGTTCCAGATACGCAGTATTTT. Amino acid sequence: CASSPTVPDTQYF.

About this clone: The sample contains more than one DNA sequence encoding this CDR3. The chain employs TRBV27 and TRBJ2-3; D is unresolved. The CDR3 length is 11 residues. The V end lost 2 bases, the J end lost 8 bases, and 5 bases lay between the germline ends. Germline V CDR1 and CDR2: MNHEY, SMNVEV (reference sequence). The CDR3 reads CASSLGGTQYF. CDR3 bases: TGTGCCAGCAGTTTAGGCGGTACGCAGTATTTT.

The chain combines TRBV12-5 with TRBJ2-7; TRBD1 matches 12 bases. V lost 5 bases to trimming and J lost 5 bases; unmatched junction nucleotides: 13. The germline gives CDR1 LGHNT, CDR2 FRNRAP. The CDR3 sequence is 17 residues long. The CDR3 DNA reads TGTGCTAGTGGTCTTCTCCCCACCGGGACAGGGGGCGACGAGCAGTACTTC. It encodes CASGLLPTGTGGDEQYF.

The J gene is TRBJ2-2, the V gene TRBV6-1, with a possible D match to TRBD1 (5 bases). Trimming stripped 2 bases from V and 1 base from J, with 8 bases between. CDR3 length equals 15 residues. Germline-derived CDR1 and CDR2 are MNHNS and SASEGT. The CDR3 loop reads CASSEWQGNTGELFF. The CDR3 region has the DNA TGTGCCAGCAGTGAATGGCAGGGGAACACCGGGGAGCTGTTTTTT.

There are a few counts of this clone. The chain combines TRBV28 with TRBJ1-2; 8 bases match TRBD1. V lost 7 bases, J lost 2 bases, and 9 bases stayed unmatched. CDR1 is MDHEN, CDR2 SYDVKM, per germline. This CDR3 contains 15 residues. CDR3 DNA: TGTGCCAGCACCCGACCCAGGGGGCGCAACTATGGCTACACCTTC. Amino acids: CASTRPRGRNYGYTF.

The count of this clone is one. The chain uses TRBV6-1 and TRBJ1-5, with 10 positions matching TRBD1. The CDR3 is made up of 16 amino acids. The germline gives CDR1 MNHNS, CDR2 SASEGT. The J segment lost 5 bases and the V segment lost 0 bases, leaving 4 bases of the junction unmatched. The CDR3: CASSEALGQGYQPQHF. CDR3 bases: TGTGCCAGCAGTGAAGCCTTGGGACAGGGGTATCAGCCCCAGCATTTT.

The chain carries TRBV30 and TRBJ1-1; no reliable D call. V lost 0 bases to trimming and J lost 11 bases, with 10 bases between them. The CDR3 has 11 amino acids. From germline, CDR1 is GTSNPN and CDR2 SVGIG (reference sequence). The CDR3 DNA reads TGTGCCTGGAGTGTAGATTTGAGGGCTTTCTTT. Its protein product is CAWSVDLRAFF.

The count of this clone is one. Relative to the germline gene, one junction end is altered; a read error may explain this. This same CDR3 is encoded by further DNA sequences in the sample. The chain uses TRBV19 and TRBJ2-2; TRBD2 is a possible D gene (6 bases). The CDR3 loop spans 15 amino acids. From germline, CDR1 is LNHDA and CDR2 SQIVND (reference sequence). CDR3 in amino acids: CASSISSANTGELFF. The CDR3 DNA reads TGTGCCAGCAGTATATCTAGCGCGAACACCGGGGAGCTGTTTTTT.

In this sample, this clone turned up a few times. The chain has TRBV19 and TRBJ1-1, with 10 bases lining up with TRBD1. The V and J ends lost 10 bases and 7 bases, in that order; junction bases with no gene match: 15. The CDR3 is 15 amino acids. The germline V gene has CDR1 LNHDA and CDR2 SQIVND (reference sequence). CDR3 bases: TGTGCCACCTCAGACCGGGACAGGGGATTTGTTGAAGCTTTCTTT. Translated, it gives CATSDRDRGFVEAFF.

Here the CDR3 DNA reads TGCAGCGTCGAGCAGACAGGGTGGGATGGCTACACCTTC. This sequence encodes CSVEQTGWDGYTF. The chain uses TRBV29-1 and TRBJ1-2; the match to TRBD1 covers 7 bases. There are 13 residues in the CDR3. Germline V CDR1 and CDR2: SQVTM, ANQGSEA. With V trimmed by 6 bases and J by 6 bases, 10 bases remained unmatched.

On this clone itself: The same CDR3 arises from other DNA sequences in this sample as well. The V and J genes are TRBV6-5 and TRBJ1-6, with 11 bases matching TRBD1. Germline CDR1 reads MNHEY; CDR2 reads SVGAGI. V was clipped by 0 bases and J by 10 bases; unmatched bases: 2. The CDR3 spans 15 residues. CDR3 protein: CASSYSGQGDSPLHF. The DNA for the CDR3 is TGTGCCAGCAGTTACTCGGGACAGGGGGACTCACCCCTCCACTTT.

The chain is built from TRBV11-3 and TRBJ1-1; D unresolved. The CDR3 is 14 residues long. Trimming took off 2 bases at V and 1 base at J, with 8 bases between the two ends. The V gene's germline CDR1 is SGHNT and CDR2 YENEEA. The CDR3 sequence: CASSLPLGNTEAFF. CDR3 DNA: TGTGCCAGCAGCTTACCCCTAGGGAACACTGAAGCTTTCTTT.

The J gene is TRBJ2-1, the V gene TRBV28, with a tentative D call TRBD2 (5 bases). The V gene lost 1 base and the J gene lost 3 bases, with 22 bases spanning the gap. The germline CDR1 and CDR2 sequences are MDHEN and SYDVKM. The CDR3 totals 19 residues. The CDR3 loop reads CASSLSPPGQRGYYNEQFF. The CDR3 bases are TGTGCCAGCAGTTTATCCCCACCAGGCCAGCGAGGGTACTACAATGAGCAGTTCTTC.

The chain recombines TRBV5-1 with TRBJ1-4; a possible D gene is TRBD1 (5 bases). This CDR3 comprises 15 residues. V dropped 5 bases and J dropped 7 bases, with 18 bases sitting between them. Germline CDR1 SGHRS, CDR2 YFSETQ. CDR3 region: CASSNEQGNREKLFF. Here the CDR3 DNA reads TGCGCCAGCAGTAATGAGCAGGGAAACCGTGAAAAACTGTTTTTT.

The rearrangement links TRBV7-8 to TRBJ2-5; D may be TRBD1 (5 bases). Trimming stripped 7 bases from V and 2 bases from J, with 14 bases between. This CDR3 region has 14 residues. Germline-derived CDR1 and CDR2 are SGHVS and FQNEAQ. The CDR3 sequence: CASTRFREQETQYF. The DNA of the CDR3 is TGTGCCAGCACCCGTTTCAGGGAACAAGAGACCCAGTACTTC.

The rearrangement links TRBV25-1 to TRBJ1-4; the match to TRBD1 covers 8 bases. CDR1 and CDR2 (germline): MGHDK, SYGVNS. The CDR3 is 15 amino acids. Trimming cost V 8 bases and J 8 bases; bases outside gene matches: 13. The CDR3 DNA follows: TGTGCCAGCCGAAAAACGACAGGGGCGGGCGAAAAACTGTTTTTT. Protein product: CASRKTTGAGEKLFF. Supplemented by reference TRBV25-1 and TRBJ1-4, the full variable domain reads EADIYQTPRYLVIGTGKKITLECSQTMGHDKMYWYQQDPGMELHLIHYSYGVNSTEKGDLSSESTVSRIRTEHFPLTLESARPSHTSQYLCASRKTTGAGEKLFFGSGTQLSVL.

The chain is built from TRBV7-7 and TRBJ2-1; 7 nucleotides align to TRBD1. Germline lookup yields CDR1 SSHAT and CDR2 FNYEAQ (reference sequence). CDR3 length: 15 residues. Trimming cost V 5 bases and J 6 bases; bases outside gene matches: 10. CDR3 sequence (DNA): TGTGCCAGCAGCCGGAGCCCCGCAGGGGGCAATGAGCAGTTCTTC. It yields the protein CASSRSPAGGNEQFF.

This chain uses TRBV6-2 or TRBV6-3 with TRBJ1-2; the D gene is possibly TRBD1 (6 bases). Germline V lookup: CDR1 MNHEY, CDR2 SVGEGT. Trimming pared 0 bases from V and 1 base from J, leaving 9 bases between. The CDR3 is 15 amino acids. CDR3 sequence (DNA): TGTGCCAGCAGTTACTCAGGCAGGGGTAACTATGGCTACACCTTC. Protein: CASSYSGRGNYGYTF.

The chain recombines TRBV24-1 with TRBJ2-3; D is perhaps TRBD1 (6 bases). The CDR3 is made up of 14 amino acids. The germline CDR1 and CDR2 sequences are KGHDR and SFDVKD. The ends were cut back, 4 bases at V and 6 bases at J, with 13 bases in the middle. CDR3 sequence reads: CATSDQQGSDTQYF. CDR3 coding DNA: TGTGCCACCAGTGACCAACAGGGTTCCGATACGCAGTATTTT.

The chain joins TRBV21-1 to TRBJ1-1. TRBV21-1 is a documented pseudogene. The CDR3 contains 18 residues. This CDR3 is CASSKEKRGAHPNTEAFF. For the CDR3, the DNA is TGTGCCAGCAGCAAAGAGAAGCGGGGCGCCCATCCCAACACTGAAGCTTTCTTT.

This clone appeared a single time. The CDR3 nucleotides are TGTGCCAGCTCCCAAGACAGGGACTATGGCTACACCTTC. It translates to CASSQDRDYGYTF. This chain joins TRBV18 and TRBJ1-2; 7 nucleotides agree with TRBD1. This CDR3 has 13 residues. V trimming: 6 bases; J trimming: 3 bases; junction bases outside the gene matches: 4. In germline, CDR1 is KGHSH, CDR2 LQKENI.

This sequence joins TRBV18 and TRBJ1-6; 9 bases agree with TRBD1. Germline values: CDR1 KGHSH, CDR2 LQKENI. V lost 4 bases to trimming and J lost 5 bases; unmatched junction nucleotides: 15. There are 19 residues in the CDR3. CDR3 loop: CASSLSSPGQGSDNSPLHF. The CDR3 DNA follows: TGTGCCAGCTCACTTTCTAGCCCTGGACAGGGGAGCGATAATTCACCCCTCCACTTT. The full variable domain, with the rest looked up from reference TRBV18 and TRBJ1-6, is NAGVMQNPRHLVRRRGQEARLRCSPMKGHSHVYWYRQLPEEGLKFMVYLQKENIIDESGMPKERFSAEFPKEGPSILRIQQVVRGDSAAYFCASSLSSPGQGSDNSPLHFGNGTRLTVT.